Each of the 8 T cell receptor beta chains below was sequenced from the same sample in a study of T-cell memory formation after mild COVID-19. Using its own MiXCR run on the 5' RACE reads, TCRdb lists one record per CDR3 protein. The table records about 110,000 distinct CDR3 sequences, roughly a sixth of them present only once. Sequenced material: PBMCs or a T cell subset sorted from them (not recorded which). The receptors shown here come from a young man who had mild COVID-19 (a few samples of this study predate the infection). Cell type and time point are not known.

This clonotype came up many times. The gene calls are TRBV12-3 or TRBV12-4 and TRBJ2-3; D call uncertain. The V and J ends lost 5 bases and 11 bases respectively, with 11 bases between them. This CDR3 is 11 amino acids long. The CDR3: CASSILRLQYF. CDR3 DNA sequence: TGTGCCAGCAGTATACTTAGGCTGCAGTATTTT.

This clonotype appeared many times. The J gene is TRBJ2-4, the V gene TRBV12-3 or TRBV12-4; D is unclear. V lost 1 base and J 0 bases, leaving 28 bases between the germline ends. The CDR3 spans 22 residues. The CDR3 nucleotides are TGTGCCAGCAGTTTAGTACGACGAGGTTCCGTAAACCCTAAGCTAGCCAAAAACATTCAGTACTTC. Encoded protein: CASSLVRRGSVNPKLAKNIQYF.

This clonotype was seen a few times. This chain connects TRBV4-2 to TRBJ2-2; unclear D gene. V lost 1 base, J lost 1 base, and 7 bases lay in between. CDR3 size: 15 residues. Looked up from germline, CDR1 is LGHNA and CDR2 is YNFKEQ. DNA of the CDR3: TGTGCCAGCAGCCAAGGGGCAGGGAACACCGGGGAGCTGTTTTTT. The encoded protein is CASSQGAGNTGELFF.

The genes are TRBV6-6 and TRBJ2-5; no clear D. The germline V gene encodes CDR1 MNHNY and CDR2 SVGAGI (reference sequence). Trimming shortened V by 6 bases and J by 4 bases, and 12 bases separated the two germline ends. The CDR3 is made up of 13 amino acids. This CDR3 reads CASRATSIETQYF. CDR3 sequence (DNA): TGTGCCAGCAGGGCTACCTCCATAGAGACCCAGTACTTC.

The table lists this clonotype with a few counts. This chain joins TRBV3-1 and TRBJ1-2; D ambiguous. The V and J ends lost 4 bases and 7 bases respectively, with 13 bases between them. This CDR3 contains 13 residues. Germline lookup yields CDR1 LGHDT and CDR2 YNNKEL (reference sequence). CDR3 in DNA: TGTGCCAGCAGCCGGTTGAGGGCTGGTGGCTACACCTTC. Protein product: CASSRLRAGGYTF.

This clonotype was seen only a few times. V gene TRBV6-5 combines with J gene TRBJ2-7, with D possibly being TRBD1 (5 bases). Germline V gene sequence: CDR1 MNHEY, CDR2 SVGAGI. The CDR3 totals 15 residues. Trimming cost V 5 bases and J 0 bases, with 14 bases left between them. The CDR3 loop reads CASSPDSQLSYEQYV. Written as DNA, the CDR3 is TGTGCCAGCAGTCCAGACAGTCAGCTCTCCTACGAGCAGTACGTC.

This chain links TRBV5-1 with TRBJ2-3, with 15 bases aligning to TRBD2. The germline V gene has CDR1 SGHRS and CDR2 YFSETQ. With 2 bases clipped from V and 5 bases from J, the junction kept 12 bases outside the gene matches. This CDR3 has 19 amino acids. CDR3 region: CASSFGLAGGPWYGDTQYF. In DNA form, the CDR3 reads TGCGCCAGCAGCTTCGGACTAGCGGGGGGGCCCTGGTATGGAGATACGCAGTATTTT. Using reference TRBV5-1 and TRBJ2-3 for the parts outside the CDR3, the full variable domain is KAGVTQTPRYLIKTRGQQVTLSCSPISGHRSVSWYQQTPGQGLQFLFEYFSETQRNKGNFPGRFSGRQFSNSRSEMNVSTLELGDSALYLCASSFGLAGGPWYGDTQYFGPGTRLTVL.

The chain is built from TRBV12-3 or TRBV12-4 and TRBJ2-5; D may be TRBD1 (6 bases). Trimming shortened V by 0 bases and J by 3 bases, and 8 bases separated the two germline ends. The CDR3 is made up of 14 amino acids. The CDR3 spells CASSLADRKETQYF. CDR3 sequence (DNA): TGTGCCAGCAGTTTAGCGGACAGAAAAGAGACCCAGTACTTC.